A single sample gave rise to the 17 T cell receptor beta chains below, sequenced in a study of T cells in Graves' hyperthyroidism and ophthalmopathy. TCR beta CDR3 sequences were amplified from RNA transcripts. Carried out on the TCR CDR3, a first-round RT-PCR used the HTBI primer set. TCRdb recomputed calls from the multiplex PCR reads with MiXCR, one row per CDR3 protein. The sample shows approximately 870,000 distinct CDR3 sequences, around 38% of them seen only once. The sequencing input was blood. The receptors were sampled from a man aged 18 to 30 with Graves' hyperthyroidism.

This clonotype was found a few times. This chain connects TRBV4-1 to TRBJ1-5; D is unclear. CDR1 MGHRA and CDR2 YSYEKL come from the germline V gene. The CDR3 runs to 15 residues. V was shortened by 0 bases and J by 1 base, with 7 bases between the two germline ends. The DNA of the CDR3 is TGCGCCAGCAGCCAAGAGGCGGAGAGCAATCAGCCCCAGCATTTT. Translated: CASSQEAESNQPQHF.

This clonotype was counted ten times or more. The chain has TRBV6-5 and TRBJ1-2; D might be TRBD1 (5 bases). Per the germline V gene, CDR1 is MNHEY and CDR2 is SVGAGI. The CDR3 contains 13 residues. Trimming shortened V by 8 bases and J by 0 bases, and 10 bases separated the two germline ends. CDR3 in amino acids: CASGSGPNYGYTF. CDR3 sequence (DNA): TGTGCCAGCGGCTCGGGGCCTAACTATGGCTACACCTTC.

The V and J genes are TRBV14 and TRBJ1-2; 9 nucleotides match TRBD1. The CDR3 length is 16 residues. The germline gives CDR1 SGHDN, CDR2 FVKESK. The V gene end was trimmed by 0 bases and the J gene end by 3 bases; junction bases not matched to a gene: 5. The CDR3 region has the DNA TGTGCCAGCAGCCAAGAAGGGACAGGGATTTACTATGGCTACACCTTC. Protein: CASSQEGTGIYYGYTF.

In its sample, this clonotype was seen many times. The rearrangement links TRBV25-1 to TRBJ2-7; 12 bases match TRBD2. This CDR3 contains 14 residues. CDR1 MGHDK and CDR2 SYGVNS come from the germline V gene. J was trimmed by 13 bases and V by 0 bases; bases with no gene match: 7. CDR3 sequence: CASSEYWASGRVYF. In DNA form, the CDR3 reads TGTGCCAGCAGTGAATATTGGGCTAGCGGGAGGGTATACTTC.

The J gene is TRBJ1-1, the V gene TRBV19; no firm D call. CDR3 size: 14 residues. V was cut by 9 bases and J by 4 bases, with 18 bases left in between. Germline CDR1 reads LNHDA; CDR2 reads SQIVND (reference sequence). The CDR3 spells CASSYGVGSTEAFF. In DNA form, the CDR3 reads TGTGCCAGCAGTTACGGGGTGGGGAGCACTGAAGCTTTCTTT.

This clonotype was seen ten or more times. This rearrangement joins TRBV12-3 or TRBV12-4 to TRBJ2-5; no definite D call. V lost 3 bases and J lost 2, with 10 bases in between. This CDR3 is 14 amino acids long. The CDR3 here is CASSLRTRQETQYF. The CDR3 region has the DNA TGTGCCAGCAGTTTGAGGACGCGTCAAGAGACCCAGTACTTC.

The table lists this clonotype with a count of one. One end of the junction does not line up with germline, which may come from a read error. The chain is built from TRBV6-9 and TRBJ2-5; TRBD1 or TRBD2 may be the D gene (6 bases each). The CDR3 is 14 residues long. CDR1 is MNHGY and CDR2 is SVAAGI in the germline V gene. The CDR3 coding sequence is TGTGCCAGCAGTTATGCCGGGGGCGGGGAGACCCAGAACTTC. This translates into CASSYAGGGETQNF.

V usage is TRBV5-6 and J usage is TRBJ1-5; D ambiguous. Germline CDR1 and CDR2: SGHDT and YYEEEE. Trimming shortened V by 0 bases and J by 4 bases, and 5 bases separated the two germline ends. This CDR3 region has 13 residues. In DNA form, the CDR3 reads TGTGCCAGCAGCTTGGGCTGGAATCAGCCCCAGCATTTT. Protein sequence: CASSLGWNQPQHF.

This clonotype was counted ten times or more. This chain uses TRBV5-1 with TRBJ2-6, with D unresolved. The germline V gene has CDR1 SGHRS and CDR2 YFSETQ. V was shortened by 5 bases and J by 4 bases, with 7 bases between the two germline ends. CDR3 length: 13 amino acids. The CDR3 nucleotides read TGCGCCAGCAGGATGACGGGGGCCAACGTCCTGACTTTC. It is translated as CASRMTGANVLTF.

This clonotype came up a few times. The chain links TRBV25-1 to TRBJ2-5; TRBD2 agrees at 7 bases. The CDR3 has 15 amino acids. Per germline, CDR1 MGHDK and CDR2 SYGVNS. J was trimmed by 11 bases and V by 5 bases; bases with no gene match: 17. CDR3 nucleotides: TGTGCCAGCAGTTCCCCCCAGGCGGGAGACGAGGAGCAGTACTTC. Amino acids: CASSSPQAGDEEQYF.

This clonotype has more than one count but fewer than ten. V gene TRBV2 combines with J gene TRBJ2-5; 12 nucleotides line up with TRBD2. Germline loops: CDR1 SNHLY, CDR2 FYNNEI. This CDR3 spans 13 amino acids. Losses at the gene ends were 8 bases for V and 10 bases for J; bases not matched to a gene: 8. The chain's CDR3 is CASGLAGPQGQYF. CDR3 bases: TGTGCCAGCGGACTAGCGGGACCCCAAGGCCAGTACTTC.

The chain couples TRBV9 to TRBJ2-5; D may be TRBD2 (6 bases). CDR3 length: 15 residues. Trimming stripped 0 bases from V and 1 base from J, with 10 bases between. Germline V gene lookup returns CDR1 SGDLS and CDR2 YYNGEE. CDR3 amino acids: CASSVGSGGQETQYF. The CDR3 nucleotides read TGTGCCAGCAGCGTAGGGTCCGGGGGCCAAGAGACCCAGTACTTC.

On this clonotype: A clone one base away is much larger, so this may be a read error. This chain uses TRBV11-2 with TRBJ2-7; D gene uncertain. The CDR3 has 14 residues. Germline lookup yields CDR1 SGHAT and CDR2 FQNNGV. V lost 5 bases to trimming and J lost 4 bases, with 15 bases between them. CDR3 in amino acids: CASSKTQSHYEQYF. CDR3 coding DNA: TGTGCCAGCAGCAAAACTCAGAGTCATTACGAGCAGTACTTC.

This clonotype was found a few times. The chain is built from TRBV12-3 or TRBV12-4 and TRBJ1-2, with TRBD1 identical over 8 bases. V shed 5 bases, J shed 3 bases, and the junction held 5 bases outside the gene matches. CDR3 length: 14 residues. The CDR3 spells CASSVQDRDYGYTF. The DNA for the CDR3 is TGTGCCAGCAGTGTCCAGGACAGGGACTATGGCTACACCTTC.

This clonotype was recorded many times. CDR3 residues: CASGRDTIYF. Written as DNA, the CDR3 is TGTGCCAGCGGGCGGGACACCATATATTTT. V and J are TRBV6-6 and TRBJ1-3; no reliable D call. Trimming pared 8 bases from V and 8 bases from J, leaving 7 bases between. Germline CDR1 and CDR2: MNHNY and SVGAGI (reference sequence). CDR3 length: 10 amino acids.

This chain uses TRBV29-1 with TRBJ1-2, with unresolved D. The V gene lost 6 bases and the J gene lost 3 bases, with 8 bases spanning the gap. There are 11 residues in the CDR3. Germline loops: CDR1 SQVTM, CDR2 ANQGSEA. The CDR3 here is CSVRSYYGYTF. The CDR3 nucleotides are TGCAGCGTCCGGAGTTACTATGGCTACACCTTC.

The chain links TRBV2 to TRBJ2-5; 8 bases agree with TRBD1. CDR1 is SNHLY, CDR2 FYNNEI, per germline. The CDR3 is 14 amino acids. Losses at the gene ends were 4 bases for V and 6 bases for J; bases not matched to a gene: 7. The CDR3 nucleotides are TGTGCCAGCAGTGGGACAGGGCAATCGAAGACCCAGTACTTC. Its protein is CASSGTGQSKTQYF.